This T cell receptor (beta chain) was captured by sequencing in a study of graft-versus-host responses after intestinal transplantation. Study context: Grafts were multivisceral, liver-intestinal, or isolated intestinal. Every recipient underwent anti-thymocyte globulin induction, then tacrolimus and steroids for roughly 3 years.

Points on this clone: The target antigen is unknown.

The V gene end was trimmed by 6 bases and the J gene end by 1 base; junction bases not matched to a gene: 1. The V gene's germline CDR1 is SGHVS and CDR2 FQNEAQ. The CDR3 spans 13 residues. Only in-frame clones appear in the TCRdb table, and some are missing; sequencing was by immunoSEQ multiplex PCR. Of approximately 80,000 clones in the sample, roughly 91% are singletons; the top ten hold approximately 0.35%. This rearrangement joins TRBV7-8 to TRBJ2-7; 9 nucleotides match TRBD1. Sequences were derived from unstimulated CD4+ T cells sorted from spleen or lymph node cells, sampled before intestinal transplant. This receptor was obtained from a human donor who received an intestinal transplant. For the CDR3, the DNA is TGTGCCAGCAGAGGGACAGGGTCCTACGAGCAGTACTTC. Translated, it gives CASRGTGSYEQYF.